These 16 T cell receptor beta chains were all obtained from the same sample, sequenced in a study of T cells in Graves' hyperthyroidism and ophthalmopathy. Amplification targeted TCR beta CDR3 regions from RNA transcripts. The HTBI primer set served for first-round RT-PCR of the TCR CDR3. MiXCR, run by TCRdb on the multiplex PCR reads, gives a single entry per CDR3 protein. The sample lists around 300,000 distinct CDR3 sequences, roughly 22% occurring once. Sequencing was done on a sample of blood. These TCRs come from a man aged 30-40 years with Graves' ophthalmopathy.

This clonotype was detected ten times or more. CDR3 sequence reads: CASSQDAGGPSRTQYF. Here the CDR3 DNA reads TGTGCCAGCAGCCAAGATGCGGGCGGGCCCTCCCGTACGCAGTATTTT. The chain has TRBV3-1 and TRBJ2-3; D might be TRBD2 (5 bases). V lost 0 bases and J lost 8, with 18 bases in between. The CDR3 is 16 amino acids. CDR1 is LGHDT and CDR2 is YNNKEL in the germline V gene (reference sequence).

Ten or more counts support this clonotype. The chain employs TRBV12-3 or TRBV12-4 and TRBJ1-1, with a possible D match to TRBD1 (6 bases). The CDR3 extends over 13 amino acids. V lost 6 bases and J 2 bases, leaving 10 bases between the germline ends. In DNA, the CDR3 is TGTGCCAGCAGCGGACAGATAAACACTGAAGCTTTCTTT. Amino acids: CASSGQINTEAFF.

This clonotype was detected only a few times. The V gene is TRBV9, the J gene TRBJ1-2, with TRBD1 as a possible D gene (5 bases). The germline V gene has CDR1 SGDLS and CDR2 YYNGEE. This CDR3 is built from 13 residues. V was pared by 0 bases and J by 2 bases, with 5 bases between. CDR3 in amino acids: CASSVAGNYGYTF. CDR3 nucleotide sequence: TGTGCCAGCAGCGTAGCAGGGAACTATGGCTACACCTTC.

This sequence joins TRBV5-1 and TRBJ1-3; D remains ambiguous. CDR3 size: 14 residues. V was clipped by 1 base and J by 4 bases, with 9 bases between them. Germline CDR1 is SGHRS and CDR2 is YFSETQ. CDR3 coding DNA: TGCGCCAGCAGCTTGTCGAATTCGGGAAACACCATATATTTT. It is translated as CASSLSNSGNTIYF.

The sample holds a few counts of this clonotype. The genes are TRBV12-3 or TRBV12-4 and TRBJ1-5, with D perhaps matching TRBD1 (5 bases). V lost 7 bases and J lost 10, with 17 bases in between. The CDR3 spans 13 residues. CDR3 sequence (DNA): TGTGCCAGCACTTTTGGGACGGGCAGACCCCAGCATTTT. Amino acid sequence: CASTFGTGRPQHF.

This rearrangement joins TRBV20-1 to TRBJ2-7, with 9 positions matching TRBD1. CDR3 size: 14 residues. Germline V lookup: CDR1 DFQATT, CDR2 SNEGSKA (reference sequence). Trimming cost V 1 base and J 3 bases; bases outside gene matches: 4. DNA for the CDR3: TGCAGTGCTAGAGGGGGGACAGGGTACTACGAGCAGTACTTC. It translates to CSARGGTGYYEQYF.

This clonotype was seen a few times. The V and J genes are TRBV7-3 and TRBJ2-1; the match to TRBD1 covers 8 bases. CDR3 length: 16 residues. Germline lookup yields CDR1 SGHTA and CDR2 FQGTGA. V shed 2 bases and J 1 base; nucleotides not matched to a gene: 4. In DNA form, the CDR3 reads TGTGCCAGCAGCTTAGGCCAGGGGGCTTCCTACAATGAGCAGTTCTTC. Its translation: CASSLGQGASYNEQFF.

V gene TRBV12-3 or TRBV12-4 combines with J gene TRBJ2-5; possible D gene TRBD1, 6 bases. CDR3 length: 16 amino acids. Trimming pared 1 base from V and 8 bases from J, leaving 20 bases between. CDR3 residues: CASSLGLGARIGTQYF. The CDR3 bases are TGTGCCAGCAGTTTAGGCCTGGGGGCGCGAATTGGAACCCAGTACTTC.

This clonotype was recorded a few times. The rearrangement uses TRBV12-3 or TRBV12-4 and TRBJ1-5; 8 nucleotides match TRBD1. With V trimmed by 3 bases and J by 3 bases, 4 bases remained unmatched. This CDR3 has 15 amino acids. CDR3 protein: CASSFNRGNNQPQHF. The CDR3 bases are TGTGCCAGCAGTTTCAACAGGGGGAACAATCAGCCCCAGCATTTT.

J is TRBJ2-1 and V is TRBV24-1; tentatively, D is TRBD1 or TRBD2 (7 bases each). Germline loops: CDR1 KGHDR, CDR2 SFDVKD. The CDR3 has 15 amino acids. The ends were cut back, 5 bases at V and 7 bases at J, with 17 bases in the middle. The CDR3 spells CATSVQGGAGNEQFF. CDR3 sequence (DNA): TGTGCCACCAGTGTTCAGGGGGGGGCCGGAAATGAGCAGTTCTTC.

The rearrangement joins TRBV12-3 or TRBV12-4 to TRBJ1-4; the match to TRBD1 covers 9 bases. This CDR3 has 16 amino acids. V lost 6 bases and J lost 8; bases outside the gene matches: 13. CDR3 nucleotide sequence: TGTGCCAGCAGGCCCGGAGGGGGGACAGGGTGGGAAAAACTGTTTTTT. This codes for CASRPGGGTGWEKLFF.

V gene TRBV14 combines with J gene TRBJ1-2, with TRBD1 as a possible D gene (5 bases). The CDR3 has 13 amino acids. Between the trimmed V and J ends, which lost 4 bases and 8 bases, there was a span of 14 bases. Germline V gene lookup returns CDR1 SGHDN and CDR2 FVKESK. CDR3 amino acids: CASSLGHDGGYTF. The CDR3 DNA is TGTGCCAGCAGCCTAGGACATGATGGGGGCTACACCTTC.

The genes are TRBV18 and TRBJ2-1, with D perhaps matching TRBD1 (5 bases). The V end was cut by 4 bases, the J end by 5 bases, with 18 bases between. The CDR3 is 16 residues long. Germline assignment: CDR1 KGHSH and CDR2 LQKENI. The CDR3 region has the DNA TGTGCCAGCTCACGACAACAAGGGGAATTTCACAATGAGCAGTTCTTC. It translates to CASSRQQGEFHNEQFF.

This clonotype was seen a few times. The chain recombines TRBV10-1 with TRBJ2-1; 7 bases fit TRBD2. Germline V CDR1 and CDR2: WNHNN, SYGVQD (reference sequence). Germline trimming cut 0 bases from V and 4 bases from J; bases unmatched to any gene: 6. This CDR3 comprises 16 residues. CDR3: CASSESAGAAYNEQFF. CDR3 bases: TGCGCCAGCAGTGAGTCTGCGGGAGCTGCTTACAATGAGCAGTTCTTC.

This clonotype was observed many times. The rearrangement joins TRBV12-3 or TRBV12-4 to TRBJ2-5; D call uncertain. The CDR3 runs to 14 residues. V was trimmed by 0 bases and J by 7 bases, leaving 12 bases between them. The CDR3: CASSLAPLVGTQYF. CDR3 in DNA: TGTGCCAGCAGTTTAGCTCCGTTAGTGGGGACCCAGTACTTC.

The rearrangement uses TRBV9 and TRBJ2-3; 9 bases align to TRBD2. Germline trimming cut 2 bases from V and 3 bases from J; bases unmatched to any gene: 4. The length of the CDR3 is 15 residues. CDR1 is SGDLS, CDR2 YYNGEE, per germline. The CDR3 is CASSVGTSSTDTQYF. CDR3 nucleotide sequence: TGTGCCAGCAGCGTCGGGACTAGCAGTACAGATACGCAGTATTTT.